Following are 18 T cell receptor beta chains from one sample sequenced in a study of identical twins. In TCRdb, the 5' RACE reads were re-called with MiXCR into one record per CDR3 protein. This sample has some 97,000 distinct CDR3 sequences, with roughly 6% found just once. The specimen sequenced was memory T cells sorted from blood. The source is a woman between 50 and 59 years old in good health.

This clonotype was counted many times. The chain has TRBV2 and TRBJ2-4; maybe TRBD2 (5 bases). V was pared by 8 bases and J by 3 bases, with 14 bases between. The CDR3 is 14 residues long. Per germline, CDR1 SNHLY and CDR2 FYNNEI. The CDR3 DNA reads as TGTGCCAGCGGTTTGCGGGCGGACAAAAACATTCAGTACTTC. Translation gives CASGLRADKNIQYF.

This clonotype was seen ten or more times. This chain connects TRBV3-1 to TRBJ2-1; 8 bases line up with TRBD2. CDR3 length: 15 amino acids. CDR1 and CDR2 (germline): LGHDT, YNNKEL (reference sequence). With 0 bases clipped from V and 9 bases from J, the junction kept 7 bases outside the gene matches. The CDR3 loop reads CASSQEPGLGVEQFF. DNA of the CDR3: TGTGCCAGCAGCCAAGAACCGGGACTAGGGGTTGAGCAGTTCTTC.

This clonotype was detected ten times or more. The J gene is TRBJ2-3, the V gene TRBV11-2; TRBD2 matches at 10 bases. With V trimmed by 5 bases and J by 4 bases, 15 bases remained unmatched. The CDR3 runs 18 residues. The germline CDR1 and CDR2 sequences are SGHAT and FQNNGV. The CDR3 DNA reads as TGTGCCAGCAGCCCCCCCAGACTAGCGGGCTCGAGGGCAGATACGCAGTATTTT. Its translation: CASSPPRLAGSRADTQYF.

This clonotype was recorded at least ten times. The chain carries TRBV19 and TRBJ2-7; TRBD2 agrees at 7 bases. Losses at the gene ends were 4 bases for V and 4 bases for J; bases not matched to a gene: 4. The germline V gene encodes CDR1 LNHDA and CDR2 SQIVND (reference sequence). The CDR3 covers 13 residues. In DNA form, the CDR3 reads TGTGCCAGTAGTACCGGGCGGGGGTACGAGCAGTACTTC. The encoded protein is CASSTGRGYEQYF.

There are a few counts of this clonotype. The chain is built from TRBV7-2 and TRBJ2-5, with D possibly TRBD1 on 5 matching bases. This CDR3 has 13 amino acids. Germline V CDR1 and CDR2: SGHTA, FQGNSA. The V and J ends lost 1 base and 7 bases respectively, with 10 bases between them. The CDR3 nucleotides read TGTGCCAGCAGCTTAGAAGGGGTAGGGACCCAGTACTTC. Translated, it gives CASSLEGVGTQYF.

This clonotype was seen ten or more times. This sequence joins TRBV7-2 and TRBJ1-5; D ambiguous. The V end lost 1 base, the J end lost 0 bases, and 7 bases lay between the germline ends. Germline V CDR1 and CDR2: SGHTA, FQGNSA. This CDR3 contains 15 residues. The CDR3 sequence is CASSLGDYSNQPQHF. The CDR3 region has the DNA TGTGCCAGCAGCTTAGGGGATTATAGCAATCAGCCCCAGCATTTT.

The chain is built from TRBV19 and TRBJ1-2; the D gene is possibly TRBD1 (6 bases). The CDR3 runs 17 residues. Germline-derived CDR1 and CDR2 are LNHDA and SQIVND (reference sequence). Trimming left V 8 bases short and J 5 bases short, with 27 bases between. In DNA form, the CDR3 reads TGTGCCAGTCGCAGAACAGGAGACAGGCCCAACATTTATGGCTACACCTTC. It yields the protein CASRRTGDRPNIYGYTF.

This clonotype was counted at least ten times. This rearrangement joins TRBV14 to TRBJ2-1; TRBD1 is a possible D gene (7 bases). Germline lookup yields CDR1 SGHDN and CDR2 FVKESK. The CDR3 extends over 14 amino acids. V lost 5 bases to trimming and J lost 6 bases, with 14 bases between them. The CDR3 DNA is TGTGCCAGCAGCTATCGGCAGGGGGGCAATGAGCAGTTCTTC. It translates to CASSYRQGGNEQFF.

This clonotype was recorded many times. The chain employs TRBV20-1 and TRBJ2-1; perhaps TRBD1 as D (6 bases). The V end was cut by 6 bases, the J end by 10 bases, with 16 bases between. The CDR3 totals 12 residues. Germline-derived CDR1 and CDR2 are DFQATT and SNEGSKA (reference sequence). The CDR3 coding sequence is TGCAGTGCGGACCGCGGACAGTACGAGCAGTTCTTC. Translating gives CSADRGQYEQFF.

This clonotype was detected many times. This chain links TRBV11-2 with TRBJ2-7; D remains ambiguous. The CDR3 is 12 residues long. The germline V gene has CDR1 SGHAT and CDR2 FQNNGV. V was shortened by 1 base and J by 3 bases, with 4 bases between the two germline ends. This chain's CDR3 is CASSLGVYEQYF. The CDR3 DNA reads as TGTGCCAGCAGCTTAGGGGTCTACGAGCAGTACTTC.

This clonotype came up a few times. The chain combines TRBV18 with TRBJ1-1; TRBD1 might be the D (6 bases). Germline V gene data show CDR1 as KGHSH and CDR2 as LQKENI. With 5 bases removed from V and 1 base from J, the gap between germline ends came to 14 bases. The CDR3 loop spans 15 amino acids. The CDR3 DNA is TGTGCCAGCTCAACCGGACAGACCTCGAACACTGAAGCTTTCTTT. This codes for CASSTGQTSNTEAFF.

This clonotype was counted many times. This chain joins TRBV7-6 and TRBJ2-1; 11 bases line up with TRBD2. Germline values: CDR1 SGHVS, CDR2 FNYEAQ. CDR3 size: 15 residues. The ends lost 3 bases at V and 10 bases at J; junction bases unmatched: 8. In DNA form, the CDR3 reads TGTGCCAGCAGCTTCGACAGGACTAGCGGGCACGAGCAGTTCTTC. It specifies CASSFDRTSGHEQFF.

This clonotype was observed at least ten times. The rearrangement uses TRBV20-1 and TRBJ2-1; D is perhaps TRBD1 (6 bases). Germline values: CDR1 DFQATT, CDR2 SNEGSKA (reference sequence). The CDR3 contains 17 residues. V was clipped by 2 bases and J by 0 bases, with 17 bases between them. The CDR3 here is CSARQGSVQPSYNEQFF. The CDR3 nucleotides are TGCAGTGCTAGACAGGGGTCAGTTCAGCCCTCCTACAATGAGCAGTTCTTC.

This clonotype was found many times. The rearrangement joins TRBV7-9 to TRBJ1-2; D uncertain. Germline V gene sequence: CDR1 SEHNR, CDR2 FQNEAQ (reference sequence). Trimming took 0 bases from V and 4 from J, leaving 12 bases between them. The CDR3 covers 15 residues. CDR3 DNA: TGTGCCAGCAGCTTAGCGGCCAGCCTTATCTATGGCTACACCTTC. Residues: CASSLAASLIYGYTF.

The sample holds many counts of this clonotype. CDR3 DNA sequence: TGCGCCAGCAGCTTCGGACAGGGGGCGGGCTACACCTTC. Protein sequence: CASSFGQGAGYTF. The chain recombines TRBV5-1 with TRBJ1-2; 11 nucleotides align to TRBD1. V lost 2 bases, J lost 8 bases, and 2 bases stayed unmatched. CDR1 and CDR2 from the germline V gene are SGHRS and YFSETQ. This CDR3 is built from 13 residues.

This clonotype was picked up many times. The V and J genes are TRBV29-1 and TRBJ1-5, with D tentatively TRBD1 (6 bases). The CDR3 is 13 residues long. The V end lost 4 bases, the J end lost 6 bases, and 13 bases lay between the germline ends. CDR1 is SQVTM and CDR2 is ANQGSEA in the germline V gene. The CDR3 nucleotides are TGCAGCGTTGCCGGGGGCCCGAGTCAGCCCCAGCATTTT. Amino acid sequence: CSVAGGPSQPQHF.

Many counts were recorded for this clonotype. This chain uses TRBV15 with TRBJ1-5; D unresolved. V lost 8 bases to trimming and J lost 4 bases, with 12 bases between them. Germline-derived CDR1 and CDR2 are LNHNV and YYDKDF (reference sequence). CDR3 length equals 13 residues. DNA for the CDR3: TGTGCCACCGTGGAGGGCCATAATCAGCCCCAGCATTTT. Its protein is CATVEGHNQPQHF.

The chain employs TRBV2 and TRBJ2-1; no clear D gene. CDR1 and CDR2 (germline): SNHLY, FYNNEI. Trimming removed 0 bases at V and 9 bases at J, with 6 bases between. The CDR3 length is 12 residues. The CDR3 DNA sequence: TGTGCCAGCAGTGAAGCGCGCAGTGAGCAGTTCTTC. Translated: CASSEARSEQFF. Combining the CDR3 with reference TRBV2 and TRBJ2-1 gives the whole variable domain EPEVTQTPSHQVTQMGQEVILRCVPISNHLYFYWYRQILGQKVEFLVSFYNNEISEKSEIFDDQFSVERPDGSNFTLKIRSTKLEDSAMYFCASSEARSEQFFGPGTRLTVL.